The clone carrying this T cell receptor beta chain has more than one count but fewer than ten. Its antigen is not known. The CDR3 has 17 amino acids. Germline assignment: CDR1 MNHNY and CDR2 SVGAGI (reference sequence). The V and J ends lost 5 bases and 0 bases respectively, with 14 bases between them. Alongside a J-beta primer mix, a sample-barcoded 5' primer served in a second PCR lasting roughly 6 to 12 cycles. TCRdb analysed the 5' RACE reads with MiXCR anew, one entry per CDR3 protein. The sample has 850,000 to 1,300,000 distinct CDR3 sequences, 45% seen once. The sample is drawn from a study of blood T cells in healthy people across ages. The study, taken as a whole, reports: Estimates based on one million T cells were treated as lower bounds.

The receptor comes from a woman between 55 and 75 years old in good health. The gene calls are TRBV6-6 and TRBJ2-6; D gene ambiguous. The sequenced sample consisted of blood. The CDR3: CASSLLSLRSGANVLTF. The CDR3 nucleotides are TGTGCCAGCAGTCTACTATCCCTTCGCTCTGGGGCCAACGTCCTGACTTTC.